A selection of T cell receptor beta chains follows, all from one sample in a study of T cell responses to AZD1222 COVID-19 vaccine. Measured with immunoSEQ multiplex PCR; TCRdb has only the in-frame clones, and not every one. This sample yields hundreds of thousands of clones, of which 90% to 95% are seen a single time; roughly 0.51% belongs to the top ten. Sample: peripheral blood, taken 28 days after the second AZD1222 dose. The source of these receptors is an adult who received the AZD1222 COVID-19 vaccine. The CDR3 runs from the conserved cysteine through the conserved F or W. The order of the fields is CDR3 DNA, CDR3 protein, D gene, V gene, CDR3 length, J gene. D genes are given only for firm matches.

TGCAGCGTCGCGGGGACAGGGGGTAAGACAGATACGCAGTATTTT CSVAGTGGKTDTQYF TRBD1 TRBV29-1 15 TRBJ2-3
TGTGCCAGCAGCCGAGAGACAACCCAAAGTAATTCACCCCTCCACTTT CASSRETTQSNSPLHF . TRBV4-2 16 TRBJ1-6
TGTGCCAGCTCACCACGGGAGACTGAAGCTTTCTTT CASSPRETEAFF . TRBV18 12 TRBJ1-1
TGTGCCAGTAGTCCACGGACCCATGGCTACACCTTC CASSPRTHGYTF . TRBV19 12 TRBJ1-2
TGTGCCACCAGCAGTGAGACAGCCGGTTATAGCAATCAGCCCCAGCATTTT CATSSETAGYSNQPQHF . TRBV15 17 TRBJ1-5
TGTGCCAGCAGCCAAGTTGGCGATGAGCAGTTCTTC CASSQVGDEQFF . TRBV4-2 12 TRBJ2-1
TGTGCCAGCAGTGATCATCCCGTCGTGGGGGTTCGAGGCGAGCAGTACTTC CASSDHPVVGVRGEQYF . TRBV6-1 17 TRBJ2-7
TGTGCCAGCAGCCATGGGAGAAGGGTTAGCGGGAACACTGAAGCTTTCTTT CASSHGRRVSGNTEAFF . TRBV3-1/TRBV3-2 17 TRBJ1-1
TGTGCCAGCGGGGCAGTCGGCTACGAGCAGTACTTC CASGAVGYEQYF . TRBV5-4 12 TRBJ2-7
TGTGCCAGCAGCGTAGGGGGTAGCTATGGCTACACCTTC CASSVGGSYGYTF . TRBV9 13 TRBJ1-2
TGTGCCAGCAGTTTGTACGGGAGCGGCGCCAAAAACATTCAGTACTTC CASSLYGSGAKNIQYF . TRBV6-2/TRBV6-3 16 TRBJ2-4
TGTGCCAGCAGCCAGGAAGGACGCACTGAAGCTTTCTTT CASSQEGRTEAFF . TRBV3-1/TRBV3-2 13 TRBJ1-1
TGCAGCGTTGAAAGTGTCGGGGGGCTGACCTACGAGCAGTACTTC CSVESVGGLTYEQYF . TRBV29-1 15 TRBJ2-7
TGTGCCAGCTCACCGCAGGGAAACGGGGAGCTGTTTTTT CASSPQGNGELFF . TRBV18 13 TRBJ2-2
TGTGCCAGCAGGAGGGAACCAGGAGAGACCCAGTACTTC CASRREPGETQYF . TRBV27 13 TRBJ2-5
TGTGCCTGGAGGTCTGGGTTTAAGGGCGAGCAGTACTTC CAWRSGFKGEQYF . TRBV30 13 TRBJ2-7
TGTGCCAGCGGGTCCTTTTGGGGCACTGAAGCTTTCTTT CASGSFWGTEAFF . TRBV13 13 TRBJ1-1
TGTGCCAGCAGTTACTCGCAGGGGTCGAATGATGGCTACACCTTC CASSYSQGSNDGYTF . TRBV6-6 15 TRBJ1-2
TGTGCCAGCAGCTTTAGGTTCGGACGGAAGTTTAACTATGGCTACACCTTC CASSFRFGRKFNYGYTF . TRBV13 17 TRBJ1-2
TGCGCCAGCAGCCGGGACAGGGTAATAGAGACCCAGTACTTC CASSRDRVIETQYF TRBD1 TRBV4-1 14 TRBJ2-5
TGTGCCAGCAGCCGGAGACGGGAGAGAGAGCAGTACTTC CASSRRREREQYF . TRBV7-8 13 TRBJ2-7
TGTGCCAGCCACGGACAGGCGGGTAGCGGGAGGTCTTACGAGCAGTACTTC CASHGQAGSGRSYEQYF TRBD2 TRBV5-4 17 TRBJ2-7
TGTGCCAGCAGTTTATACAGGGGTAATTCACCCCTCCACTTT CASSLYRGNSPLHF TRBD1 TRBV28 14 TRBJ1-6
TGTGCCAGCAGCCAAGATGGGGACTCCTACAATGAGCAGTTCTTC CASSQDGDSYNEQFF . TRBV3-1/TRBV3-2 15 TRBJ2-1
TGTGCCAGCAGAGGAAATAAGGGACAGGGGGGACCTGAAGCTTTCTTT CASRGNKGQGGPEAFF TRBD1 TRBV28 16 TRBJ1-1
TGTGCCAGCTCACCGACAGGGACGGTAACTGAAGCTTTCTTT CASSPTGTVTEAFF TRBD1 TRBV18 14 TRBJ1-1
TGTGCCAGCAGTTTCCTCGGACAGTATTACGAGCAGTACTTC CASSFLGQYYEQYF . TRBV28 14 TRBJ2-7
TGTGCCAGCAGCTTACTACAGGGAGACACTGAAGCTTTCTTT CASSLLQGDTEAFF . TRBV11-2 14 TRBJ1-1
TGTGCCACCAGCGGGGGGACACACCGTCTCTACCATGAGCAGTTCTTC CATSGGTHRLYHEQFF . TRBV15 16 TRBJ2-1
TGTGCCAGCAGCTTTTCCCAGGGGGGTGGGCAGCCCCAGCATTTT CASSFSQGGGQPQHF TRBD1 TRBV7-2 15 TRBJ1-5
TGTGCCAGTAGGTCTCAGGGCTTCTCTGGGGCCAACGTCCTGACTTTC CASRSQGFSGANVLTF . TRBV19 16 TRBJ2-6
TGTGCCAGCAGCCGTGACAGGTCAGATACGCAGTATTTT CASSRDRSDTQYF . TRBV11-3 13 TRBJ2-3
TGTGCCAGCAGTGAAGGCAGGTTCGCCTATAATTCACCCCTCCACTTT CASSEGRFAYNSPLHF . TRBV2 16 TRBJ1-6
TGTGCCACCAGCCCATCCTCCGACAGCGGGAGGAATGAGCAGTTCTTC CATSPSSDSGRNEQFF TRBD2 TRBV24-1 16 TRBJ2-1